This TCR beta chain was found in a study of T cell responses to AZD1222 COVID-19 vaccine. Study-level points and caveats: Reports say nearly half of spike-specific TCRs go after unmutated variant regions. Only a handful of AZD1222 recipients, roughly 6 in all, had baseline seropositivity.

The CDR3 covers 13 residues. Trimming removed 0 bases from V and 7 bases from J, with 7 bases in between. Germline V gene data show CDR1 as LGHNA and CDR2 as YSLEER. Generated by immunoSEQ multiplex PCR, the TCRdb table keeps only in-frame clones and is missing some. This table has about 76,000 clones, about 74% appearing once. A word on this clone: Its specificity is not known.

The sample in question was peripheral blood, obtained 28 days after the second dose of the MenACWY control vaccine. The V gene is TRBV4-3, the J gene TRBJ1-3; D not certain. The TCR comes from an adult who received the MenACWY meningococcal vaccine as a control. Here the CDR3 reads CASSQEKENTIYF. CDR3 in DNA: TGCGCCAGCAGCCAAGAAAAGGAGAACACCATATATTTT.